These 32 T cell receptor beta chains originate from one sample sequenced in a study of cytomegalovirus exposure and HLA in healthy donors. PCR used 60 Vbeta primers and 13 Jbeta primers. Sequencing used immunoSEQ multiplex PCR; TCRdb keeps in-frame clones, though not all of them. The specimen's table records some 140,000 clones. The specimen was PBMCs. These receptors were taken from a woman aged 55-70 years in good health and CMV-seronegative.

This chain uses TRBV6-6 with TRBJ1-1; TRBD1 is a possible D gene (6 bases). The V gene's germline CDR1 is MNHNY and CDR2 SVGAGI (reference sequence). This CDR3 is 14 amino acids long. Trimming removed 7 bases at V and 3 bases at J, with 15 bases between. In nucleotides, the CDR3 is TGTGCCAGCACCCCTAGGGGGAGGGACACTGAAGCTTTCTTT. It yields the protein CASTPRGRDTEAFF.

This chain joins TRBV27 and TRBJ2-7, with TRBD2 identical over 9 bases. CDR3 size: 17 residues. V was clipped by 1 base and J by 0 bases; unmatched bases: 7. The germline V gene encodes CDR1 MNHEY and CDR2 SMNVEV (reference sequence). DNA of the CDR3: TGTGCCAGCAGTTTATTAGTAGCGGGGGCCCACTCCTACGAGCAGTACTTC. Translating gives CASSLLVAGAHSYEQYF.

The chain recombines TRBV28 with TRBJ2-6; D is ambiguous. Germline V gene lookup returns CDR1 MDHEN and CDR2 SYDVKM. The CDR3 totals 15 residues. Trimming pared 7 bases from V and 2 bases from J, leaving 12 bases between. DNA of the CDR3: TGTGCCAGCAATCGTTACACTACTGGGGCCAACGTCCTGACTTTC. Translating it yields CASNRYTTGANVLTF.

V is TRBV2 and J is TRBJ2-5, with TRBD2 identical over 10 bases. Per the germline V gene, CDR1 is SNHLY and CDR2 is FYNNEI. The CDR3 length is 14 residues. Trimming took 6 bases from V and 2 from J; bases not matched to a gene: 3. CDR3: CASSRGLAQETQYF. The CDR3 nucleotides read TGTGCCAGCAGCAGGGGACTAGCGCAAGAGACCCAGTACTTC.

This chain uses TRBV5-4 with TRBJ2-7; TRBD2 aligns across 8 bases. This CDR3 is built from 15 residues. CDR1 is SGHNT and CDR2 is YYREEE in the germline V gene (reference sequence). J lost 1 base, V lost 3 bases, and 6 bases had no gene match. In DNA form, the CDR3 reads TGTGCCAGCAGCTGGACCGGGACTAGTTCCTACGAGCAGTACTTC. This encodes CASSWTGTSSYEQYF.

The gene calls are TRBV7-9 and TRBJ2-1, with TRBD2 as a possible D gene (6 bases). CDR1 SEHNR and CDR2 FQNEAQ come from the germline V gene (reference sequence). The V end was cut by 5 bases, the J end by 4 bases, with 15 bases between. The CDR3 is 15 amino acids. The CDR3 reads CASSRDAGLYNEQFF. CDR3 sequence (DNA): TGTGCCAGCAGCCGAGACGCGGGATTATACAATGAGCAGTTCTTC. Full variable domain (outside the CDR3, taken from reference TRBV7-9 and TRBJ2-1): DTGVSQNPRHKITKRGQNVTFRCDPISEHNRLYWYRQTLGQGPEFLTYFQNEAQLEKSRLLSDRFSAERPKGSFSTLEIQRTEQGDSAMYLCASSRDAGLYNEQFFGPGTRLTVL.

This chain links TRBV9 with TRBJ2-1; 9 bases are shared with TRBD2. The V gene's germline CDR1 is SGDLS and CDR2 YYNGEE. Losses at the gene ends were 4 bases for V and 3 bases for J; bases not matched to a gene: 5. This CDR3 has 15 residues. The chain's CDR3 is CASSRTSDNYNEQFF. The CDR3 DNA follows: TGTGCCAGCAGCCGGACTAGCGATAACTACAATGAGCAGTTCTTC.

This sequence joins TRBV5-1 and TRBJ2-1; tentative D call: TRBD1 (5 bases). V was trimmed by 2 bases and J by 10 bases, leaving 16 bases between them. In germline, CDR1 is SGHRS, CDR2 YFSETQ. The length of the CDR3 is 14 residues. CDR3 in DNA: TGCGCCAGCAGCTTCGCGGACATCGGGTCGGAGCAGTTCTTC. It translates to CASSFADIGSEQFF.

CDR3 sequence: CASSRTASNYGYTF. CDR3 in DNA: TGTGCCAGTAGTCGGACAGCCTCTAACTATGGCTACACCTTC. The V call is TRBV19, the J call TRBJ1-2; maybe TRBD1 (6 bases). V was trimmed by 5 bases and J by 0 bases, leaving 10 bases between them. The CDR3 runs to 14 residues. Germline CDR1 is LNHDA and CDR2 is SQIVND (reference sequence).

V is TRBV27 and J is TRBJ2-4; 8 bases are a match to TRBD1. Germline CDR1 MNHEY, CDR2 SMNVEV (reference sequence). The CDR3 loop spans 15 amino acids. The J segment lost 2 bases and the V segment lost 5 bases, leaving 5 bases of the junction unmatched. The CDR3 here is CASSRQGRTKNIQYF. The CDR3 DNA sequence: TGTGCCAGCAGTCGACAGGGGAGAACCAAAAACATTCAGTACTTC.

The chain recombines TRBV5-4 with TRBJ2-3; a possible D gene is TRBD1 (6 bases). Per germline, CDR1 SGHNT and CDR2 YYREEE (reference sequence). V lost 3 bases, J lost 3 bases, and 11 bases lay in between. The CDR3 runs to 14 residues. CDR3 coding DNA: TGTGCCAGCAGCTATACTACAGGGACAGATACGCAGTATTTT. Encoded protein: CASSYTTGTDTQYF.

The chain is built from TRBV2 and TRBJ1-1; 8 nucleotides line up with TRBD1. The ends lost 8 bases at V and 1 base at J; junction bases unmatched: 6. This CDR3 comprises 14 residues. Germline loops: CDR1 SNHLY, CDR2 FYNNEI. CDR3: CASCGTGQNTEAFF. DNA of the CDR3: TGTGCCAGCTGCGGGACAGGACAGAACACTGAAGCTTTCTTT.

The CDR3 DNA reads TGTGCCAGCAGCTTAGCGCCTCAGGCTAACTATGGCTACACCTTC. Its translation is CASSLAPQANYGYTF. The chain is built from TRBV7-8 and TRBJ1-2; D gene uncertain. Trimming shortened V by 0 bases and J by 0 bases, and 8 bases separated the two germline ends. This CDR3 spans 15 amino acids. Germline lookup yields CDR1 SGHVS and CDR2 FQNEAQ. Together with reference TRBV7-8 and TRBJ1-2, the CDR3 gives the full variable domain: GAGVSQSPRYKVAKRGQDVALRCDPISGHVSLFWYQQALGQGPEFLTYFQNEAQLDKSGLPSDRFFAERPEGSVSTLKIQRTQQEDSAVYLCASSLAPQANYGYTFGSGTRLTVV.

The chain joins TRBV28 to TRBJ1-4, with 10 bases fitting TRBD1. Trimming took 6 bases from V and 7 from J; bases not matched to a gene: 8. This CDR3 contains 15 residues. The germline CDR1 and CDR2 sequences are MDHEN and SYDVKM. The CDR3 loop is CASSIVRDRGEKLFF. The CDR3 nucleotides are TGTGCCAGCAGCATAGTCCGGGACAGGGGTGAAAAACTGTTTTTT.

The chain recombines TRBV30 with TRBJ2-7, with D tentatively TRBD1 (5 bases). Germline CDR1 and CDR2: GTSNPN and SVGIG (reference sequence). The germline V and J ends were trimmed by 5 bases and 1 base, with 15 bases remaining between them. The CDR3 has 14 residues. The CDR3 spells CAWGAGPQSYEQYF. The CDR3 DNA sequence: TGTGCCTGGGGGGCAGGGCCCCAATCCTACGAGCAGTACTTC.

J is TRBJ2-1 and V is TRBV27; TRBD2 aligns across 13 bases. CDR1 and CDR2 (germline): MNHEY, SMNVEV (reference sequence). This CDR3 is 12 amino acids long. The CDR3 DNA reads TGTACTAGCGGGAGGGAACCCAATGAGCAGTTCTTC. Translated, it gives CTSGREPNEQFF.

The rearrangement uses TRBV19 and TRBJ2-5; 7 bases fit TRBD1. Germline assignment: CDR1 LNHDA and CDR2 SQIVND (reference sequence). J gave up 5 bases and V 3 bases, and 12 bases lay outside the gene matches. This CDR3 is built from 16 residues. CDR3 nucleotide sequence: TGTGCCAGTAGTATGGGGACAGTGGTTAGTGGGGAGACCCAGTACTTC. Its translation: CASSMGTVVSGETQYF.

The chain combines TRBV5-1 with TRBJ2-6, with D hard to call. The CDR3 runs 13 residues. The V gene's germline CDR1 is SGHRS and CDR2 YFSETQ. With 4 bases removed from V and 0 bases from J, the gap between germline ends came to 2 bases. CDR3 protein: CASSLSGANVLTF. CDR3 bases: TGCGCCAGCAGCCTCTCTGGGGCCAACGTCCTGACTTTC.

The chain employs TRBV5-1 and TRBJ1-1; TRBD1 aligns across 8 bases. V was clipped by 2 bases and J by 0 bases; unmatched bases: 9. Germline CDR1 and CDR2: SGHRS and YFSETQ. The CDR3 spans 17 residues. The CDR3 DNA is TGCGCCAGCAGCTTATCAGGGGGCTTGATGGTGAACACTGAAGCTTTCTTT. Encoded protein: CASSLSGGLMVNTEAFF.

The chain carries TRBV11-2 and TRBJ2-7; 9 bases agree with TRBD2. The trim removed 6 bases at V and 2 bases at J, leaving 11 bases unmatched. The CDR3 has 16 residues. Germline CDR1 is SGHAT and CDR2 is FQNNGV. The CDR3 DNA follows: TGTGCCAGCAGGCACTTAAGACTAGCGGCCACCTACGAGCAGTACTTC. Residues: CASRHLRLAATYEQYF.

V is TRBV30 and J is TRBJ1-3, with 10 bases fitting TRBD1. Per germline, CDR1 GTSNPN and CDR2 SVGIG (reference sequence). The CDR3 runs 18 residues. J lost 1 base, V lost 5 bases, and 14 bases had no gene match. For the CDR3, the DNA is TGTGCCTGGGGGCTTCGAGGACAGGGGGATCTTTCTGGAAACACCATATATTTT. It translates to CAWGLRGQGDLSGNTIYF.

The rearrangement links TRBV2 to TRBJ2-4, with TRBD1 identical over 7 bases. The V and J ends lost 7 bases and 4 bases, in that order; junction bases with no gene match: 10. Germline loops: CDR1 SNHLY, CDR2 FYNNEI. This CDR3 comprises 15 residues. The CDR3 DNA sequence: TGTGCCAGCATGGGGCCCCGGGACAGTAAAAACATTCAGTACTTC. This codes for CASMGPRDSKNIQYF.

V is TRBV7-2 and J is TRBJ2-7; D is possibly TRBD1 (5 bases). The V gene's germline CDR1 is SGHTA and CDR2 FQGNSA. The CDR3 consists of 17 residues. V lost 5 bases, J lost 0 bases, and 20 bases lay in between. Here the CDR3 reads CASSRMLGLLSSYEQYF. CDR3 DNA: TGTGCCAGCAGCCGAATGTTGGGGCTTCTGAGCTCCTACGAGCAGTACTTC. Combining the CDR3 with reference TRBV7-2 and TRBJ2-7 gives the whole variable domain GAGVSQSPSNKVTEKGKDVELRCDPISGHTALYWYRQSLGQGLEFLIYFQGNSAPDKSGLPSDRFSAERTGGSVSTLTIQRTQQEDSAVYLCASSRMLGLLSSYEQYFGPGTRLTVT.

V usage is TRBV18 and J usage is TRBJ2-7; D is undetermined. The V end lost 2 bases, the J end lost 3 bases, and 11 bases lay between the germline ends. Looked up from germline, CDR1 is KGHSH and CDR2 is LQKENI. The CDR3 consists of 14 residues. CDR3 DNA sequence: TGTGCCAGCTCACCATCCGCCGGAGACTACGAGCAGTACTTC. Translation: CASSPSAGDYEQYF.

J is TRBJ2-1 and V is TRBV7-6, with TRBD2 identical over 11 bases. V shed 1 base, J shed 9 bases, and the junction held 8 bases outside the gene matches. This CDR3 is 16 amino acids long. From germline, CDR1 is SGHVS and CDR2 FNYEAQ. In DNA, the CDR3 is TGTGCCAGCAGCTTAGTGGGTACTAGCGGGAGTGCTGAGCAGTTCTTC. This translates into CASSLVGTSGSAEQFF.

This chain uses TRBV2 with TRBJ2-2; 9 bases are a match to TRBD2. Looked up from germline, CDR1 is SNHLY and CDR2 is FYNNEI. With 6 bases clipped from V and 3 bases from J, the junction kept 5 bases outside the gene matches. This CDR3 is built from 15 residues. The CDR3 reads CASRRGGGDTGELFF. The CDR3, as DNA: TGTGCCAGCAGAAGGGGCGGGGGGGACACCGGGGAGCTGTTTTTT.

The rearrangement uses TRBV28 and TRBJ1-4; 7 nucleotides match TRBD1. Germline V CDR1 and CDR2: MDHEN, SYDVKM. The V gene end was trimmed by 6 bases and the J gene end by 7 bases; junction bases not matched to a gene: 8. The CDR3 is 14 amino acids. DNA for the CDR3: TGTGCCAGCAGAACTCCGGGACAGATTGAAAAACTGTTTTTT. Translating gives CASRTPGQIEKLFF.

The chain couples TRBV30 to TRBJ1-5; 9 bases are a match to TRBD1. CDR3 size: 18 residues. The ends lost 1 base at V and 2 bases at J; junction bases unmatched: 12. Germline V gene lookup returns CDR1 GTSNPN and CDR2 SVGIG (reference sequence). CDR3 residues: CAWSAEGGTGGRNQPQHF. CDR3 nucleotide sequence: TGTGCCTGGAGTGCCGAAGGGGGCACAGGGGGCCGCAATCAGCCCCAGCATTTT.

This chain joins TRBV10-3 and TRBJ1-2; D gene uncertain. The germline CDR1 and CDR2 sequences are ENHRY and SYGVKD. The CDR3 consists of 12 residues. Trimming removed 2 bases from V and 5 bases from J, with 6 bases in between. The CDR3 nucleotides are TGTGCCATCAGTGAGACCGCGTATGGCTACACCTTC. The encoded protein is CAISETAYGYTF.

The chain employs TRBV14 and TRBJ1-6; D ambiguous. Germline CDR1 SGHDN, CDR2 FVKESK. V was cut by 0 bases and J by 7 bases, with 7 bases left in between. There are 14 residues in the CDR3. CDR3 nucleotides: TGTGCCAGCAGCCAAGAGCCGGGGAATTCACCCCTCCACTTT. This gives the protein CASSQEPGNSPLHF. Full variable domain (remainder filled in from reference TRBV14 and TRBJ1-6): EAGVTQFPSHSVIEKGQTVTLRCDPISGHDNLYWYRRVMGKEIKFLLHFVKESKQDESGMPNNRFLAERTGGTYSTLKVQPAELEDSGVYFCASSQEPGNSPLHFGNGTRLTVT.

V usage is TRBV9 and J usage is TRBJ2-3; 12 nucleotides agree with TRBD2. The CDR3 totals 19 residues. J was trimmed by 0 bases and V by 4 bases; bases with no gene match: 12. Germline assignment: CDR1 SGDLS and CDR2 YYNGEE. Here the CDR3 DNA reads TGTGCCAGCAGCAAAGTAACTAGCGGGGGGCAGTATAGCACAGATACGCAGTATTTT. Protein product: CASSKVTSGGQYSTDTQYF. The variable domain in full, with the rest retrieved from reference TRBV9 and TRBJ2-3, is DSGVTQTPKHLITATGQRVTLRCSPRSGDLSVYWYQQSLDQGLQFLIQYYNGEERAKGNILERFSAQQFPDLHSELNLSSLELGDSALYFCASSKVTSGGQYSTDTQYFGPGTRLTVL.

This rearrangement joins TRBV19 to TRBJ1-2; D might be TRBD1 (5 bases). The V end was cut by 4 bases, the J end by 3 bases, with 18 bases between. The CDR3 has 16 amino acids. Germline-derived CDR1 and CDR2 are LNHDA and SQIVND (reference sequence). The CDR3 nucleotides read TGTGCCAGTAGTACCATTTCGTTAGGAGGGGACTATGGCTACACCTTC. Its translation is CASSTISLGGDYGYTF.